Below, 10 T cell receptor beta chains from the same sample are listed, as sequenced in a study of T cell responses to AZD1222 COVID-19 vaccine. Assay used: immunoSEQ multiplex PCR; TCRdb lists only in-frame clones, some missing. Of 85,000 to 100,000 clones listed, less than 90% are singletons. This sample comprised peripheral blood, obtained 28 days after the second AZD1222 dose. These receptors came from an adult who received the AZD1222 COVID-19 vaccine.

This sequence joins TRBV3-1 (or the pseudogene TRBV3-2) and TRBJ2-2; 8 nucleotides agree with TRBD1. The trim removed 5 bases at V and 4 bases at J, leaving 3 bases unmatched. Germline values: CDR1 LGHDT, CDR2 YNNKEL (reference sequence). This CDR3 is built from 14 residues. The CDR3: CASSAGTGTGELFF. CDR3 nucleotide sequence: TGTGCCAGCAGCGCCGGGACAGGCACCGGGGAGCTGTTTTTT.

V usage is TRBV7-9 and J usage is TRBJ1-2; 7 bases line up with TRBD1. The CDR3 contains 13 residues. The junction had 6 bases not matched to a gene; V was cut back by 11 bases and J by 0 bases. Per germline, CDR1 SEHNR and CDR2 FQNEAQ (reference sequence). The CDR3 reads CASRQGANYGYTF. CDR3 DNA sequence: TGTGCCTCCCGACAGGGAGCTAACTATGGCTACACCTTC.

The chain has TRBV9 and TRBJ2-2; 7 bases are a match to TRBD2. This CDR3 has 14 amino acids. CDR1 and CDR2 from the germline V gene are SGDLS and YYNGEE. Trimming took 4 bases from V and 6 from J; bases not matched to a gene: 6. CDR3 sequence (DNA): TGTGCCAGCAGCCCCGGGGGGATCGCCGGGGAGCTGTTTTTT. It codes for CASSPGGIAGELFF.

This clone was detected only once. J is TRBJ2-1 and V is TRBV13; maybe TRBD1 (6 bases). Trimming left V 5 bases short and J 7 bases short, with 15 bases between. CDR3 length equals 14 residues. The germline V gene encodes CDR1 PRHDT and CDR2 FYEKMQ (reference sequence). For the CDR3, the DNA is TGTGCCAGCAGCCCCTCGAGGGGGACAAATGAGCAGTTCTTC. This codes for CASSPSRGTNEQFF.

The rearrangement links TRBV9 to TRBJ2-7, with 9 nucleotides matching TRBD1. The CDR3 length is 13 residues. V was pared by 4 bases and J by 5 bases, with 4 bases of the junction left unmatched. Per the germline V gene, CDR1 is SGDLS and CDR2 is YYNGEE. This CDR3 is CASSRTGVDEQYF. The CDR3 DNA reads TGTGCCAGCAGCCGGACAGGGGTGGACGAGCAGTACTTC.

The gene calls are TRBV2 and TRBJ1-1; a weak D match, TRBD1 (5 bases). Per the germline V gene, CDR1 is SNHLY and CDR2 is FYNNEI. Trimming shortened V by 6 bases and J by 2 bases, and 13 bases separated the two germline ends. This CDR3 has 14 amino acids. The CDR3 reads CASSLGLSNTEAFF. Here the CDR3 DNA reads TGTGCCAGCAGCCTGGGACTCTCAAACACTGAAGCTTTCTTT. Filled out from reference TRBV2 and TRBJ1-1, the complete variable domain reads EPEVTQTPSHQVTQMGQEVILRCVPISNHLYFYWYRQILGQKVEFLVSFYNNEISEKSEIFDDQFSVERPDGSNFTLKIRSTKLEDSAMYFCASSLGLSNTEAFFGQGTRLTVV.

This clone has a single count. The chain couples TRBV7-9 to TRBJ2-7, with D possibly called TRBD1 or TRBD2 (5 bases each). Germline V gives CDR1 SEHNR, CDR2 FQNEAQ (reference sequence). V gave up 1 base and J gave up 4 bases, with 11 bases separating them. The CDR3 totals 14 residues. DNA of the CDR3: TGTGCCAGCAGCTTAGGGACACGAGGGTACGAGCAGTACTTC. The encoded protein is CASSLGTRGYEQYF.

For the CDR3, the DNA is TGTGCCAGCAGCGTAGGTACGGGGGGGCCGGAGCAGTTCTTC. Translating it yields CASSVGTGGPEQFF. The chain couples TRBV9 to TRBJ2-1; TRBD2 matches at 8 bases. Germline CDR1 SGDLS, CDR2 YYNGEE. There are 14 residues in the CDR3. J lost 10 bases, V lost 0 bases, and 6 bases had no gene match.

The chain uses TRBV18 and TRBJ1-1, with D unclear. CDR3 length: 12 amino acids. From germline, CDR1 is KGHSH and CDR2 LQKENI. Deletions cut 5 bases from V and 1 base from J, with 5 bases between. This CDR3 reads CASSSGNTEAFF. The CDR3 DNA is TGTGCCAGCTCATCGGGGAACACTGAAGCTTTCTTT.

The chain links TRBV11-2 to TRBJ1-3; TRBD1 matches at 10 bases. Germline trimming cut 1 base from V and 2 bases from J; bases unmatched to any gene: 2. Germline V gene data show CDR1 as SGHAT and CDR2 as FQNNGV. The CDR3 has 16 amino acids. Written as DNA, the CDR3 is TGTGCCAGCAGCTTAGGGGGGACAGGGGCTGGAAACACCATATATTTT. It translates to CASSLGGTGAGNTIYF.